Shown below are 20 T cell receptor beta chains from a single sample sequenced in a study of cytomegalovirus exposure and HLA in healthy donors. The PCR had 60 Vbeta and 13 Jbeta primers. Clones were sequenced by immunoSEQ multiplex PCR, and TCRdb holds only the in-frame ones, with some missing. In the table there are about 150,000 clones, nearly 80% of which are singletons. The sequenced sample consisted of PBMCs. The receptor set was obtained from a man aged 30 to 45 in good health and CMV-seronegative.

The V gene is TRBV7-9, the J gene TRBJ2-5; 9 nucleotides agree with TRBD2. Germline CDR1 reads SEHNR; CDR2 reads FQNEAQ (reference sequence). Trimming removed 3 bases from V and 1 base from J; junction bases left unmatched: 6. This CDR3 spans 16 amino acids. The CDR3 reads CASSFGGRGSQETQYF. The CDR3 DNA follows: TGTGCCAGCAGCTTCGGCGGGAGGGGATCCCAAGAGACCCAGTACTTC.

The chain joins TRBV9 to TRBJ2-3, with 7 bases aligning to TRBD2. CDR3 length: 14 residues. V dropped 4 bases and J dropped 8; count of bases not matched to a gene: 10. Germline values: CDR1 SGDLS, CDR2 YYNGEE. CDR3 DNA: TGTGCCAGCAGCTCCCGGGAGGCCCGTGGTACGCAGTATTTT. This sequence encodes CASSSREARGTQYF. Complete variable domain (other parts from reference TRBV9 and TRBJ2-3): DSGVTQTPKHLITATGQRVTLRCSPRSGDLSVYWYQQSLDQGLQFLIQYYNGEERAKGNILERFSAQQFPDLHSELNLSSLELGDSALYFCASSSREARGTQYFGPGTRLTVL.

The CDR3 is CASSQGTSGGGGRETQYF. The CDR3 bases are TGTGCCAGCAGTCAGGGGACTAGCGGAGGGGGGGGTCGAGAGACCCAGTACTTC. The rearrangement links TRBV5-4 to TRBJ2-5; 11 bases align to TRBD2. CDR1 and CDR2 (germline): SGHNT, YYREEE (reference sequence). The V and J ends lost 5 bases and 4 bases, in that order; junction bases with no gene match: 16. The CDR3 loop spans 18 amino acids.

This chain joins TRBV19 and TRBJ1-1; D gene ambiguous. The CDR3 contains 13 residues. V dropped 3 bases and J dropped 3 bases, with 8 bases sitting between them. CDR1 is LNHDA, CDR2 SQIVND, per germline (reference sequence). CDR3 in amino acids: CASSMARYTEAFF. In nucleotides, the CDR3 is TGTGCCAGTAGTATGGCTCGATACACTGAAGCTTTCTTT. Using reference TRBV19 and TRBJ1-1 for the parts outside the CDR3, the full variable domain is DGGITQSPKYLFRKEGQNVTLSCEQNLNHDAMYWYRQDPGQGLRLIYYSQIVNDFQKGDIAEGYSVSREKKESFPLTVTSAQKNPTAFYLCASSMARYTEAFFGQGTRLTVV.

The V gene is TRBV29-1, the J gene TRBJ2-3; D is perhaps TRBD1 (5 bases). CDR1 and CDR2 (germline): SQVTM, ANQGSEA. Deletions cut 4 bases from V and 2 bases from J, with 13 bases between. The CDR3 consists of 14 residues. The CDR3 protein is CSVVKGKITDTQYF. The DNA of the CDR3 is TGCAGCGTTGTGAAGGGGAAGATCACAGATACGCAGTATTTT.

V usage is TRBV28 and J usage is TRBJ2-7; 8 bases map to TRBD1. The CDR3 sequence is 17 residues long. Per germline, CDR1 MDHEN and CDR2 SYDVKM. V was pared by 3 bases and J by 2 bases, with 12 bases of the junction left unmatched. The CDR3 region is CASSFAGLRTGPYEQYF. For the CDR3, the DNA is TGTGCCAGCAGTTTTGCGGGTTTGAGGACAGGGCCCTACGAGCAGTACTTC.

The chain is built from TRBV27 and TRBJ2-1; tentatively, D is TRBD2 (5 bases). This CDR3 has 15 amino acids. Germline V gene data show CDR1 as MNHEY and CDR2 as SMNVEV (reference sequence). V lost 10 bases, J lost 8 bases, and 24 bases lay in between. The CDR3 bases are TGTGCCACCAGGTCATTTAGCGCTAGAGCCGATGAGCAGTTCTTC. Amino acids: CATRSFSARADEQFF.

Note on this clone: The same CDR3 also results from other DNA sequences found in this sample. The chain uses TRBV28 and TRBJ1-5; D ambiguous. CDR1 and CDR2 from the germline V gene are MDHEN and SYDVKM. CDR3 length: 12 residues. Trimming stripped 4 bases from V and 4 bases from J, with 5 bases between. CDR3 loop: CASSSRNQPQHF. The CDR3 DNA reads as TGTGCCAGCAGTTCGCGAAATCAGCCCCAGCATTTT.

The chain is built from TRBV28 and TRBJ2-2, with 7 bases fitting TRBD1. Per the germline V gene, CDR1 is MDHEN and CDR2 is SYDVKM. This CDR3 is built from 14 residues. V was clipped by 8 bases and J by 6 bases; unmatched bases: 9. CDR3 residues: CASEGALTAGELFF. The CDR3 nucleotides are TGTGCCAGCGAGGGGGCCCTTACGGCCGGGGAGCTGTTTTTT. Full variable domain (missing parts from reference TRBV28 and TRBJ2-2): DVKVTQSSRYLVKRTGEKVFLECVQDMDHENMFWYRQDPGLGLRLIYFSYDVKMKEKGDIPEGYSVSREKKERFSLILESASTNQTSMYLCASEGALTAGELFFGEGSRLTVL.

The rearrangement joins TRBV19 to TRBJ1-2; D unclear. CDR3 size: 13 residues. Trimming took off 5 bases at V and 5 bases at J, with 12 bases between the two ends. Per germline, CDR1 LNHDA and CDR2 SQIVND (reference sequence). The CDR3 sequence: CASSVRRQYGYTF. The CDR3 DNA reads TGTGCCAGTAGTGTGAGGAGGCAATATGGCTACACCTTC.

The CDR3, as DNA: TGCGCCAGCAGCTCAGGGGTATTGGCGGCCGGGGAGCTGTTTTTT. Translating it yields CASSSGVLAAGELFF. This chain joins TRBV5-1 and TRBJ2-2; weak D call: TRBD1 (6 bases). Germline CDR1 SGHRS, CDR2 YFSETQ. The CDR3 runs to 15 residues. Trimming took 3 bases from V and 6 from J, leaving 15 bases between them.

The rearrangement links TRBV28 to TRBJ2-1; perhaps TRBD2 as D (7 bases). Germline loops: CDR1 MDHEN, CDR2 SYDVKM. This CDR3 is 15 amino acids long. V lost 7 bases and J lost 0, with 13 bases in between. CDR3 protein: CASKRGGSSYNEQFF. The CDR3, as DNA: TGTGCCAGCAAAAGGGGGGGGAGCTCCTACAATGAGCAGTTCTTC. The variable domain in full, completed from reference TRBV28 and TRBJ2-1, reads DVKVTQSSRYLVKRTGEKVFLECVQDMDHENMFWYRQDPGLGLRLIYFSYDVKMKEKGDIPEGYSVSREKKERFSLILESASTNQTSMYLCASKRGGSSYNEQFFGPGTRLTVL.

The chain employs TRBV18 and TRBJ1-4, with a tentative D call TRBD1 (5 bases). This CDR3 spans 13 amino acids. Germline V gene lookup returns CDR1 KGHSH and CDR2 LQKENI. With 4 bases removed from V and 8 bases from J, the gap between germline ends came to 11 bases. Written as DNA, the CDR3 is TGTGCCAGCTCACGGGGGGAGGCCGAAAAACTGTTTTTT. Translated: CASSRGEAEKLFF.

V is TRBV30 and J is TRBJ2-7; TRBD1 is a possible D gene (5 bases). The CDR3 is made up of 11 amino acids. CDR1 and CDR2 (germline): GTSNPN, SVGIG (reference sequence). V was shortened by 5 bases and J by 3 bases, with 8 bases between the two germline ends. This chain's CDR3 is CAWFQGYEQYF. CDR3 in DNA: TGTGCCTGGTTTCAGGGCTACGAGCAGTACTTC. The full variable domain, rest sourced from reference TRBV30 and TRBJ2-7, is SQTIHQWPATLVQPVGSPLSLECTVEGTSNPNLYWYRQAAGRGLQLLFYSVGIGQISSEVPQNLSASRPQDRQFILSSKKLLLSDSGFYLCAWFQGYEQYFGPGTRLTVT.

This clone was picked up a small number of times. V and J are TRBV4-3 and TRBJ1-2; D may be TRBD1 (5 bases). V lost 1 base and J 4 bases, leaving 16 bases between the germline ends. CDR3 length equals 16 residues. CDR1 and CDR2 from the germline V gene are LGHNA and YSLEER. Here the CDR3 DNA reads TGCGCCAGCAGCCAAGCTGTTGGGCAGGGAATCTATGGCTACACCTTC. Amino acid sequence: CASSQAVGQGIYGYTF.

V usage is TRBV2 and J usage is TRBJ2-5; D gene unclear. The CDR3 length is 11 residues. CDR1 is SNHLY, CDR2 FYNNEI, per germline. Between the trimmed V and J ends, which lost 6 bases and 2 bases, there was a span of 4 bases. The CDR3 loop is CASRLQETQYF. CDR3 sequence (DNA): TGTGCCAGCAGACTTCAAGAGACCCAGTACTTC.

The chain recombines TRBV19 with TRBJ1-5; D may be TRBD1 (5 bases). The CDR3 is 12 residues long. Germline-derived CDR1 and CDR2 are LNHDA and SQIVND (reference sequence). Trimming stripped 8 bases from V and 6 bases from J, with 11 bases between. Here the CDR3 DNA reads TGTGCCAGTCAGGGCATCGGTCAGCCCCAGCATTTT. The encoded protein is CASQGIGQPQHF.

This clone was seen more than once but under ten times. The V and J genes are TRBV5-1 and TRBJ1-4, with a possible D match to TRBD1 (5 bases). In germline, CDR1 is SGHRS, CDR2 YFSETQ. V was pared by 5 bases and J by 8 bases, with 16 bases between. This CDR3 has 14 amino acids. The chain's CDR3 is CASRGGRLDEKLFF. The CDR3 DNA follows: TGCGCCAGCAGGGGGGGGAGGCTTGACGAAAAACTGTTTTTT.

This chain's CDR3 is CASSYADRGNTEAFF. The CDR3 nucleotides read TGTGCCAGCAGTTACGCCGACAGGGGGAACACTGAAGCTTTCTTT. The chain combines TRBV6-5 with TRBJ1-1; 8 bases align to TRBD1. The CDR3 totals 15 residues. J gave up 1 base and V 2 bases, and 3 bases lay outside the gene matches. The germline V gene has CDR1 MNHEY and CDR2 SVGAGI.

This chain joins TRBV10-1 and TRBJ2-7, with 9 bases that match TRBD2. The V segment lost 7 bases and the J segment 5 bases; nucleotides outside the gene matches: 15. Germline V gene data show CDR1 as WNHNN and CDR2 as SYGVQD (reference sequence). The length of the CDR3 is 16 residues. CDR3 loop: CASTSVGVAGVNEQYF. For the CDR3, the DNA is TGCGCCAGCACCTCGGTGGGGGTAGCGGGAGTAAACGAGCAGTACTTC.